The next 15 T cell receptor beta chains were all read from a single sample in a study of cytomegalovirus exposure and HLA in healthy donors. PCR amplification relied on 60 Vbeta primers (plus 13 Jbeta primers). This table comes from immunoSEQ multiplex PCR, and its TCRdb copy is limited to in-frame clones, with some not included. The sample holds about 130,000 clones, roughly 70% seen once. Sequences were obtained from PBMCs. These receptors were taken from a man between 18 and 29 years old in good health and CMV-seropositive.

This chain links TRBV6-5 with TRBJ2-1; 10 bases match TRBD1. This CDR3 region has 15 residues. V was pared by 6 bases and J by 3 bases, with 5 bases of the junction left unmatched. In germline, CDR1 is MNHEY, CDR2 SVGAGI. The CDR3 DNA follows: TGTGCCAGCAGACGGACAGGGGGTAACTACAATGAGCAGTTCTTC. Translated: CASRRTGGNYNEQFF.

This chain connects TRBV5-1 to TRBJ2-7; 14 bases agree with TRBD2. Unmatched junction bases numbered 7, after V lost 4 bases and J lost 1 base. The CDR3 is made up of 17 amino acids. Per germline, CDR1 SGHRS and CDR2 YFSETQ. The CDR3 DNA reads TGCGCCAGCAGCGGGACTAGCGGGAGTGTAGGGTCCTACGAGCAGTACTTC. This codes for CASSGTSGSVGSYEQYF.

This sequence joins TRBV19 and TRBJ1-1; D is unresolved. With 5 bases removed from V and 4 bases from J, the gap between germline ends came to 11 bases. CDR3 length: 13 residues. Germline CDR1 is LNHDA and CDR2 is SQIVND (reference sequence). The CDR3 region has the DNA TGTGCCAGTAGTTTCCGAGGAGCCACTGAAGCTTTCTTT. It specifies CASSFRGATEAFF. Full variable domain (remainder filled in from reference TRBV19 and TRBJ1-1): DGGITQSPKYLFRKEGQNVTLSCEQNLNHDAMYWYRQDPGQGLRLIYYSQIVNDFQKGDIAEGYSVSREKKESFPLTVTSAQKNPTAFYLCASSFRGATEAFFGQGTRLTVV.

The chain recombines TRBV27 with TRBJ2-2, with TRBD1 identical over 11 bases. CDR1 and CDR2 from the germline V gene are MNHEY and SMNVEV (reference sequence). This CDR3 spans 19 amino acids. Germline trimming cut 5 bases from V and 3 bases from J; bases unmatched to any gene: 14. The CDR3 is CASSRDQRDRGWYTGELFF. The CDR3 nucleotides read TGTGCCAGCAGTAGAGATCAAAGGGACAGGGGGTGGTACACCGGGGAGCTGTTTTTT.

This clone showed up just once. The V and J genes are TRBV9 and TRBJ1-1; possible D gene TRBD1, 5 bases. Germline V gene lookup returns CDR1 SGDLS and CDR2 YYNGEE. V shed 2 bases and J shed 1 base, with 9 bases lying between them. The CDR3 sequence is 14 residues long. CDR3 coding DNA: TGTGCCAGCAGCGTTCAACAGGCGAACACTGAAGCTTTCTTT. Translating it yields CASSVQQANTEAFF.

This clone was seen just once. The chain uses TRBV19 and TRBJ1-1, with 10 nucleotides matching TRBD1. Trimming at V came to 5 bases and at J to 8 bases, leaving 11 bases not matched to a gene. The CDR3 extends over 15 amino acids. Looked up from germline, CDR1 is LNHDA and CDR2 is SQIVND (reference sequence). The CDR3 protein is CASSVGTGVLAEAFF. The CDR3 DNA reads TGTGCCAGTAGTGTCGGGACAGGGGTCTTAGCCGAAGCTTTCTTT.

The chain combines TRBV28 with TRBJ1-2, with D unresolved. The ends were cut back, 6 bases at V and 4 bases at J, with 15 bases in the middle. Germline loops: CDR1 MDHEN, CDR2 SYDVKM. This CDR3 spans 14 amino acids. CDR3 amino acids: CASRKIQSIYGYTF. CDR3 in DNA: TGTGCCAGCAGAAAAATACAGTCGATCTATGGCTACACCTTC.

This rearrangement joins TRBV19 to TRBJ1-1, with 8 nucleotides matching TRBD1. The CDR3 contains 13 residues. Germline CDR1 and CDR2: LNHDA and SQIVND (reference sequence). The trim removed 8 bases at V and 4 bases at J, leaving 6 bases unmatched. The CDR3, as DNA: TGTGCCAGTGGTAAACAGGGGGTCACTGAAGCTTTCTTT. Protein sequence: CASGKQGVTEAFF. The complete variable domain, with remaining parts taken from reference TRBV19 and TRBJ1-1, reads DGGITQSPKYLFRKEGQNVTLSCEQNLNHDAMYWYRQDPGQGLRLIYYSQIVNDFQKGDIAEGYSVSREKKESFPLTVTSAQKNPTAFYLCASGKQGVTEAFFGQGTRLTVV.

This clone was seen a single time. This chain's CDR3 is CASSTAERTDTQYF. Here the CDR3 DNA reads TGTGCCAGTAGTACAGCGGAACGCACAGATACGCAGTATTTT. The chain uses TRBV19 and TRBJ2-3; D possibly corresponds to TRBD2 (5 bases). V lost 4 bases and J lost 1, with 9 bases in between. CDR3 size: 14 residues. Germline loops: CDR1 LNHDA, CDR2 SQIVND (reference sequence).

V usage is TRBV29-1 and J usage is TRBJ2-3, with TRBD2 as a possible D gene (6 bases). The length of the CDR3 is 14 residues. V was shortened by 8 bases and J by 0 bases, with 15 bases between the two germline ends. Germline-derived CDR1 and CDR2 are SQVTM and ANQGSEA. The CDR3 here is CSSSGRGSTDTQYF. The DNA of the CDR3 is TGCAGCTCATCGGGACGGGGGAGCACAGATACGCAGTATTTT.

The chain carries TRBV19 and TRBJ1-4, with 8 bases identical to TRBD1. Germline V gene data show CDR1 as LNHDA and CDR2 as SQIVND (reference sequence). CDR3 length: 17 amino acids. Trimming cost V 5 bases and J 0 bases; bases outside gene matches: 8. CDR3 residues: CASSPRDRITTNEKLFF. CDR3 sequence (DNA): TGTGCCAGTAGTCCCCGGGACAGGATTACAACTAATGAAAAACTGTTTTTT.

V gene TRBV5-1 combines with J gene TRBJ2-1, with 9 bases that match TRBD2. Trimming cost V 0 bases and J 6 bases; bases outside gene matches: 4. CDR3 length equals 15 residues. Germline-derived CDR1 and CDR2 are SGHRS and YFSETQ. The CDR3 DNA reads as TGCGCCAGCAGCTTGGTTGGGACTAGCAGCAATGAGCAGTTCTTC. It translates to CASSLVGTSSNEQFF.

The CDR3 region has the DNA TGTGCCTGGAGCCGGACAGGGGGGTCGTCACCCCTCCACTTT. This encodes CAWSRTGGSSPLHF. The V gene is TRBV30, the J gene TRBJ1-6; TRBD1 matches 10 bases. Germline assignment: CDR1 GTSNPN and CDR2 SVGIG (reference sequence). The CDR3 runs 14 residues. V was pared by 3 bases and J by 10 bases, with 6 bases of the junction left unmatched.

This sequence joins TRBV4-1 and TRBJ2-7; D may be TRBD1 (7 bases). The germline V gene has CDR1 MGHRA and CDR2 YSYEKL. The CDR3 is made up of 17 amino acids. V lost 1 base, J lost 4 bases, and 20 bases lay in between. The CDR3 sequence is CASSQAPGPGGRYEQYF. The CDR3 bases are TGCGCCAGCAGCCAAGCACCGGGACCAGGGGGGAGGTACGAGCAGTACTTC.

This chain uses TRBV6-1 with TRBJ1-5; D perhaps matches TRBD1 (5 bases). Trimming pared 6 bases from V and 10 bases from J, leaving 19 bases between. The V gene's germline CDR1 is MNHNS and CDR2 SASEGT. The CDR3 loop spans 14 amino acids. This CDR3 reads CASSFRSGLGPQHF. In DNA, the CDR3 is TGTGCCAGCAGCTTCAGATCGGGACTTGGTCCCCAGCATTTT.